The sequence of this T cell receptor beta chain was determined in a study of OX40 agonist ivuxolimab in advanced cancers. With regard to the full study: The costimulatory receptor OX40 (CD134) was targeted by ivuxolimab, a fully human IgG2 agonistic monoclonal antibody. Intravenous ivuxolimab was administered to patients every 2 weeks at six dose levels: 0.01, 0.1, 0.3, 1.5, 3 and 10 mg/kg. Among the 52 dose-escalation patients, about 19 had hepatocellular carcinoma, about 15 melanoma, 9 renal cell carcinoma and 9 head and neck cancer. In the dose-escalation cohort, 82.7% of patients were male, and the mean age was approximately 60 years, with a range of about 23 to 85. Patients were allowed to have had prior anti-PD-1, anti-PD-L1 or anti-CTLA-4 therapy, and 40% to 45% of the dose-escalation patients had previously received checkpoint inhibitors. Partial responses occurred in three dose-escalation patients, of whom one had hepatocellular carcinoma and two had cutaneous melanoma. The purpose of peripheral TCRbeta sequencing was to test whether ivuxolimab changed TCR sequence diversity and led to clonal T-cell expansion. The paper covers the monotherapy dose-escalation part of the phase I ivuxolimab trial, which included N ≈ 50 patients.

The trial excluded patients who had a history of autoimmune disease or who were on systemic immunosuppression. Peripheral blood for TCR sequencing was collected from all dose cohorts at baseline, on cycle 4 day 1, and on cycle 7 day 1. The samples were drawn from a first-in-human, open-label, multicenter phase I dose-escalation trial of ivuxolimab. Adults with locally advanced or metastatic melanoma, renal cell carcinoma, hepatocellular carcinoma or head and neck squamous cell carcinoma were enrolled in the trial. Before TCR sequencing, CD4+ T cells and CD8+ T cells from peripheral blood were sorted into separate populations. CDR1 and CDR2 are drawn from the germline V gene (reference sequence): SEHNR, FQNEAQ. There are 14 amino acids in the CDR3, from cysteine to phenylalanine inclusive. Here the CDR3 DNA is all that survives: 42 bases in frame from base 1. Germline trimming: 6 bases from V, 4 bases from J; junction bases outside gene matches: 7.

Genomic DNA was extracted from sorted cells for sequencing of the TCRbeta CDR3 region. The immunoSEQ Assay was used for sequencing of TCRbeta CDR3 regions. This is the immuneACCESS table as TCRdb keeps it, with only in-frame sequences that have V and J called. A part of the clones is gone; compared with another copy, unresolved V genes explain less than half, and the rest is unexplained. The table for this sample lists 75,000 to 100,000 clones; 70% to 90% of them were counted only once. Roughly 2.1% of the sample is taken by the ten largest. General findings and caveats noted by the study authors: The antigen specificity of the peripheral T cells that underwent clonal expansion was not determined. Low levels of normalized T-cell clonal expansion were also seen in some patients who did not respond. On average, CD8+ T cells showed more expanded clones than CD4+ T cells after ivuxolimab. In partial responders in the 0.1-3.0 mg/kg groups, normalized peripheral clonal expansion was found to be among the lowest, especially among CD8+ T cells. Clonal expansion of both CD4+ and CD8+ blood T cells was observed from baseline to week 6 at doses 0.1 to 3.0 mg/kg.

This clone was seen a single time. Its antigen is unknown. The record has no base qualities; no much larger clone is one base away. The material was CD4+ or CD8+ T cells sorted from blood, obtained in a trial of the OX40 agonist ivuxolimab. The sequence is built from TRBV7-9 and TRBJ1-2, and TRBD1 matches 8 of the central bases. The receptor was isolated from an adult with an advanced solid tumor such as melanoma, head and neck, liver or kidney cancer. The nucleotide sequence is given as TGTGCCAGCAGATTAAGACAGGGGAGCTATGGCTACACCTTC. Its translation reads: CASRLRQGSYGYTF.